One sample yielded the 22 T cell receptor beta chains listed below, sequenced in a study of T cell responses to AZD1222 COVID-19 vaccine. This table comes from immunoSEQ multiplex PCR, and its TCRdb copy is limited to in-frame clones, with some not included. The table lists some 150,000 clones, more than 90% of them singletons. The sample in question was peripheral blood, obtained 28 days after the second AZD1222 dose. The receptor source for this set is an adult who received the AZD1222 COVID-19 vaccine.

The V call is TRBV14, the J call TRBJ2-5; the match to TRBD1 covers 9 bases. V dropped 1 base and J dropped 4; count of bases not matched to a gene: 1. The CDR3 runs 14 residues. Per germline, CDR1 SGHDN and CDR2 FVKESK. CDR3 sequence: CASSQGTGVETQYF. DNA for the CDR3: TGTGCCAGCAGCCAAGGGACAGGGGTAGAGACCCAGTACTTC.

This chain connects TRBV27 to TRBJ1-5; D not resolved. Germline V gives CDR1 MNHEY, CDR2 SMNVEV (reference sequence). Trimming left V 5 bases short and J 0 bases short, with 14 bases between. CDR3 size: 16 residues. CDR3 sequence: CASSLKPHNSNQPQHF. CDR3 coding DNA: TGTGCCAGCAGTCTGAAACCTCATAATAGCAATCAGCCCCAGCATTTT.

V gene TRBV6-5 combines with J gene TRBJ2-7; 8 bases align to TRBD1. Trimming cost V 4 bases and J 0 bases; bases outside gene matches: 8. Germline CDR1 and CDR2: MNHEY and SVGAGI. This CDR3 comprises 16 residues. This chain's CDR3 is CASSSPRTGSSYEQYF. The CDR3 nucleotides read TGTGCCAGCAGTTCCCCTCGGACAGGGAGCTCCTACGAGCAGTACTTC.

V and J are TRBV5-1 and TRBJ2-7, with 10 positions matching TRBD1. The CDR3 has 15 residues. Looked up from germline, CDR1 is SGHRS and CDR2 is YFSETQ. J lost 6 bases, V lost 0 bases, and 6 bases had no gene match. CDR3 region: CASSLDGTGDGEQYF. The DNA of the CDR3 is TGCGCCAGCAGCTTGGATGGGACAGGGGACGGCGAGCAGTACTTC.

The chain employs TRBV12-3 or TRBV12-4 and TRBJ2-3; D possibly uses TRBD1 or TRBD2 (5 bases each). V was cut by 6 bases and J by 6 bases, with 7 bases left in between. The CDR3 length is 11 residues. CDR3 in amino acids: CASRWGDTQYF. The CDR3 DNA follows: TGTGCCAGCAGGTGGGGGGATACGCAGTATTTT.

The CDR3 DNA reads as TGTGCCAGCAGCTTCATTACAGGGAATGGCTACACCTTC. Protein product: CASSFITGNGYTF. The V call is TRBV5-4, the J call TRBJ1-2; D might be TRBD1 (6 bases). Trimming left V 2 bases short and J 6 bases short, with 11 bases between. Germline V CDR1 and CDR2: SGHNT, YYREEE (reference sequence). CDR3 length: 13 amino acids.

V usage is TRBV28 and J usage is TRBJ2-3; tentative D call: TRBD2 (6 bases). This CDR3 is 13 amino acids long. The germline V gene has CDR1 MDHEN and CDR2 SYDVKM. Between the trimmed V and J ends, which lost 7 bases and 9 bases, there was a span of 17 bases. CDR3 DNA: TGTGCCAGCACCCCCAGCGGGCGGACAACGCAGTATTTT. Encoded protein: CASTPSGRTTQYF.

The chain links TRBV28 to TRBJ1-5, with a tentative D call TRBD1 (5 bases). Germline-derived CDR1 and CDR2 are MDHEN and SYDVKM. The CDR3 runs to 14 residues. The V gene lost 2 bases and the J gene lost 7 bases, with 12 bases spanning the gap. CDR3 nucleotide sequence: TGTGCCAGCAGTTTACAGGGAGCAGGACAGCCCCAGCATTTT. Encoded protein: CASSLQGAGQPQHF.

In its sample, this clone was seen a few times. This chain links TRBV5-1 with TRBJ1-6; D is possibly TRBD1 (5 bases). This CDR3 contains 15 residues. Per the germline V gene, CDR1 is SGHRS and CDR2 is YFSETQ. The ends were cut back, 3 bases at V and 10 bases at J, with 17 bases in the middle. Here the CDR3 DNA reads TGCGCCAGCAGCTGGGACCTGAACACGGGGTCACCCCTCCACTTT. As protein: CASSWDLNTGSPLHF.

V gene TRBV11-3 combines with J gene TRBJ2-5; D is ambiguous. The germline V and J ends were trimmed by 3 bases and 5 bases, with 10 bases remaining between them. Germline CDR1 SGHNT, CDR2 YENEEA. This CDR3 is 13 amino acids long. The DNA of the CDR3 is TGTGCCAGCAGCTTTTCTAGGAGCGAGACCCAGTACTTC. It codes for CASSFSRSETQYF.

J is TRBJ2-7 and V is TRBV11-2; D remains ambiguous. Trimming shortened V by 0 bases and J by 0 bases, and 9 bases separated the two germline ends. The germline V gene encodes CDR1 SGHAT and CDR2 FQNNGV. The CDR3 runs to 15 residues. The CDR3 sequence: CASSLETVPSYEQYF. In DNA form, the CDR3 reads TGTGCCAGCAGCTTAGAAACCGTCCCCTCCTACGAGCAGTACTTC.

This clone has a single count. The chain uses TRBV4-1 and TRBJ1-2; possible D gene TRBD1, 6 bases. V lost 0 bases to trimming and J lost 2 bases, with 10 bases between them. Germline V gives CDR1 MGHRA, CDR2 YSYEKL. The CDR3 length is 15 residues. The CDR3: CASSQDGGSNYGYTF. The CDR3, as DNA: TGCGCCAGCAGCCAAGACGGGGGCTCCAACTATGGCTACACCTTC.

The chain couples TRBV9 to TRBJ2-3; D is unclear. The CDR3 has 12 amino acids. The ends were cut back, 3 bases at V and 6 bases at J, with 8 bases in the middle. The germline V gene has CDR1 SGDLS and CDR2 YYNGEE. CDR3 sequence: CASSAATDTQYF. For the CDR3, the DNA is TGTGCCAGCAGCGCCGCTACTGATACGCAGTATTTT.

This sequence joins TRBV29-1 and TRBJ1-5; 9 positions agree with TRBD1. The J segment lost 11 bases and the V segment lost 5 bases, leaving 10 bases of the junction unmatched. The germline V gene has CDR1 SQVTM and CDR2 ANQGSEA. The CDR3 spans 13 residues. The CDR3 reads CSVTSTGGAAQHF. The CDR3 coding sequence is TGCAGCGTTACGTCAACAGGGGGCGCAGCCCAGCATTTT.

The chain couples TRBV5-4 to TRBJ2-2; TRBD2 agrees at 7 bases. The V and J ends lost 4 bases and 5 bases, in that order; junction bases with no gene match: 11. CDR1 is SGHNT, CDR2 YYREEE, per germline (reference sequence). This CDR3 is 16 amino acids long. The CDR3 DNA sequence: TGTGCCAGCAGCCGACTGGGCGGGAGCAGGACCGGGGAGCTGTTTTTT. Residues: CASSRLGGSRTGELFF.

The chain is built from TRBV6-1 and TRBJ2-7; D may be TRBD1 (7 bases). Germline CDR1 reads MNHNS; CDR2 reads SASEGT. The CDR3 covers 16 residues. Trimming shortened V by 4 bases and J by 1 base, and 17 bases separated the two germline ends. CDR3 sequence: CASSGTQGGKSYEQYF. For the CDR3, the DNA is TGTGCCAGCAGTGGAACTCAGGGGGGTAAATCCTACGAGCAGTACTTC.

This chain joins TRBV15 and TRBJ2-4; TRBD2 is a possible D gene (6 bases). The CDR3 loop spans 15 amino acids. The germline gives CDR1 LNHNV, CDR2 YYDKDF (reference sequence). Trimming removed 0 bases at V and 7 bases at J, with 13 bases between. CDR3 DNA sequence: TGTGCCACCAGCAGAGATGGAGGGTCGGGGAACATTCAGTACTTC. It specifies CATSRDGGSGNIQYF.

The chain combines TRBV2 with TRBJ1-1; D gene uncertain. The CDR3 extends over 11 amino acids. Between the trimmed V and J ends, which lost 9 bases and 3 bases, there was a span of 8 bases. Germline loops: CDR1 SNHLY, CDR2 FYNNEI. CDR3 nucleotides: TGTGCCAGTATGTTGTACACTGAAGCTTTCTTT. Protein: CASMLYTEAFF.

This chain joins TRBV11-3 and TRBJ1-1; D is possibly TRBD1 (5 bases). The ends were cut back, 5 bases at V and 2 bases at J, with 9 bases in the middle. The CDR3 has 13 residues. The germline V gene has CDR1 SGHNT and CDR2 YENEEA. DNA for the CDR3: TGTGCCAGCAGCCCCAGGGACAACACTGAAGCTTTCTTT. The encoded protein is CASSPRDNTEAFF.

This chain joins TRBV4-1 and TRBJ2-7; D remains unclear. This CDR3 has 13 amino acids. Germline loops: CDR1 MGHRA, CDR2 YSYEKL. V shed 1 base and J shed 6 bases, with 10 bases lying between them. The CDR3 here is CASSQAPGPEQYF. The CDR3 DNA sequence: TGCGCCAGCAGCCAAGCCCCGGGTCCCGAGCAGTACTTC.

V and J are TRBV5-1 and TRBJ1-1; TRBD1 matches at 8 bases. Germline V CDR1 and CDR2: SGHRS, YFSETQ. Unmatched junction bases numbered 2, after V lost 0 bases and J lost 4 bases. The CDR3 extends over 14 amino acids. CDR3 region: CASSLETGVTEAFF. CDR3 DNA: TGCGCCAGCAGCTTGGAGACAGGGGTCACTGAAGCTTTCTTT.

The chain joins TRBV28 to TRBJ2-7; possibly TRBD1 or TRBD2 for D (5 bases each). The CDR3 covers 14 residues. With 3 bases removed from V and 4 bases from J, the gap between germline ends came to 13 bases. Germline V gene data show CDR1 as MDHEN and CDR2 as SYDVKM. CDR3 loop: CASSLGTKGYEQYF. Here the CDR3 DNA reads TGTGCCAGCAGTTTGGGGACGAAGGGGTACGAGCAGTACTTC.